A single TCR beta chain is shown here with its context. Its antigen is unknown. It was with 60 Vbeta and 13 Jbeta primers that the PCR ran. Repertoires were generated with immunoSEQ multiplex PCR, while TCRdb's copy carries only in-frame clones and drops some. The repertoire holds 90,000 to 130,000 clones, with roughly 83% as singletons. The germline gives CDR1 SGHAT, CDR2 FQNNGV. The CDR3 contains 14 residues. The germline V and J ends were trimmed by 1 base and 1 base, with 8 bases remaining between them. These data come from a study of cytomegalovirus exposure and HLA in healthy donors. Overall study findings and caveats: The classifier reportedly diagnosed cytomegalovirus status with high specificity and sensitivity.

The rearrangement links TRBV11-2 to TRBJ2-7; D gene uncertain. Material: PBMCs. This clonotype was obtained from a woman in her late teens or twenties in good health and CMV-seropositive. CDR3 amino acids: CASSLGRTSYEQYF. CDR3 coding DNA: TGTGCCAGCAGCTTAGGTAGAACTTCCTACGAGCAGTACTTC.